These T cell receptor beta chains were read from a single sample in a study of shared clonotypes between healthy human individuals. Method: immunoSEQ multiplex PCR; TCRdb's copy keeps in-frame clones and lacks some. The table has some 2,500,000 clones, under 95% seen once. Sample: naive CD4+ T cells from PBMCs. All receptors derive from a man aged 18 to 35 in good health. Some clones in this sample may be carry-over from other donors' samples. The CDR3 runs from the conserved cysteine through the conserved F or W. Each record gives: V gene, J gene, CDR3 protein.

>TRBV6-5|TRBJ1-5
CASSAVNQPQHF
>TRBV7-9|TRBJ2-2
CASSPGTAYTGELFF
>TRBV5-1|TRBJ2-5
CASSLGPEQETQYF
>TRBV7-9|TRBJ2-1
CASSPSGGNEQFF
>TRBV4-1|TRBJ2-7
CASRDLAGGPPYEQYF
>TRBV19|TRBJ2-2
CASSIGVTQGAGELFF
>TRBV5-1|TRBJ1-1
CASSLVGDQGTEAFF
>TRBV12-5|TRBJ1-1
CASGLSAGAGNTEAFF
>TRBV2|TRBJ1-1
CASTIGGGGNTEAFF
>TRBV2|TRBJ2-3
CASTLGGSMENTQYF
>TRBV18|TRBJ2-3
CASSLLTPSTDTQYF
>TRBV7-8|TRBJ1-6
CASSLAQGPLHF
>TRBV19|TRBJ2-1
CASSMAFYSSYNEQFF
>TRBV10-1|TRBJ1-1
CASRTRRDRYPLAF
>TRBV10-1|TRBJ1-1
CASSESPGETEAFF
>TRBV5-5|TRBJ2-7
CASSLGGWSGEQYF
>TRBV19|TRBJ2-1
CASSIRLAEYNEQFF
>TRBV4-3|TRBJ1-2
CASSQDVVGAGYGYTF
>TRBV5-4|TRBJ2-5
CASTLGGQGATETQYF
>TRBV7-9|TRBJ2-1
CASSPQSYNEQFF
>TRBV5-4|TRBJ2-7
CASSLPPPASYEQYF
>TRBV10-1|TRBJ2-2
CASSAGGRATGELFF
>TRBV29-1|TRBJ2-7
CSVALWSSRPYEQYF
>TRBV10-3|TRBJ2-5
CAISANPGSIETQYF
>TRBV5-1|TRBJ1-5
CASSLSGQDQPQHF
>TRBV10-3|TRBJ2-2
CAIHSGGTGELFF
>TRBV7-3|TRBJ2-7
CASSPPGSGSYEQYF
>TRBV27|TRBJ2-7
CASRLGRDEQYF
>TRBV29-1|TRBJ2-5
CSVEPGQETQYF
>TRBV28|TRBJ1-4
CASSPAGDVIATNEKLFF
>TRBV15|TRBJ2-7
CATSGLLAGGPYEQYF
>TRBV14|TRBJ2-2
CASSQDIRTGRGTGELFF
>TRBV5-4|TRBJ2-1
CASSSPKGAGNEQFF
>TRBV7-9|TRBJ1-1
CASSLDLMNTEAFF
>TRBV5-1|TRBJ1-4
CASSSARTGAEKLFF
>TRBV25-1|TRBJ1-2
CASRGGQRPHYGYTF
>TRBV11-3|TRBJ2-2
CASSPPTGGARAGELFF
>TRBV5-1|TRBJ2-2
CASSSTLDHGQGRTGELFF
>TRBV7-2|TRBJ2-7
CASSRLGTSYEQYF
>TRBV9|TRBJ2-3
CASAPYTGFGTDTQYF
>TRBV27|TRBJ1-5
CASSLSRKGWAPNQPQHF
>TRBV5-1|TRBJ2-1
CASSLGYRGAYNEQFF
>TRBV9|TRBJ2-5
CASSVGGQGETQYF
>TRBV5-1|TRBJ1-2
CASSPYTTGVGYGYTF
>TRBV15|TRBJ2-6
CATSKRSSSGANVLTF
>TRBV30|TRBJ1-5
CAWTPHSGQPQHF
>TRBV29-1|TRBJ2-1
CSVERTRWNEQFF
>TRBV5-1|TRBJ1-3
CASSLATGSGNTIYF
>TRBV7-7|TRBJ1-1
CASSPIDSSATEAFF
>TRBV5-1|TRBJ2-3
CASSLAGPRSTDTQYF